A single T cell receptor (beta chain) is shown here with its context. Its matching antigen is unknown. The sample comes from a study of vaccination effects on CD4 cells after COVID-19. CDR1 is LGHDT and CDR2 is YNNKEL in the germline V gene (reference sequence). CDR3 length: 15 amino acids. V dropped 8 bases and J dropped 4; count of bases not matched to a gene: 6. Some clones are missing from TCRdb's copy, which holds only in-frame ones; the method was immunoSEQ multiplex PCR. The sample records 65,000 to 85,000 clones, about four fifths being singletons. Sequencing in the ViraFEST assay came after antigen-specific CD4+ T cells had been expanded with viral peptide pools, which were used to stimulate PBMC. Following a roughly 9-day culture, CD4+ T cells were purified. Prior SARS-CoV-2 infection was absent in the vaccine recipients, as shown by negative nucleocapsid antibodies.

The chain combines TRBV3-1 (or the pseudogene TRBV3-2) with TRBJ2-5; TRBD2 matches at 14 bases. The sequence came from a human donor who received a COVID-19 vaccine. The source was CD4+ T cells from PBMCs cultured with SARS-CoV-2 spike peptides, collected before COVID-19 vaccination. The DNA for the CDR3 is TGTGCCAGCTCCCGACTAGCGGGGGGGCGAGAGACCCAGTACTTC. It yields the protein CASSRLAGGRETQYF.